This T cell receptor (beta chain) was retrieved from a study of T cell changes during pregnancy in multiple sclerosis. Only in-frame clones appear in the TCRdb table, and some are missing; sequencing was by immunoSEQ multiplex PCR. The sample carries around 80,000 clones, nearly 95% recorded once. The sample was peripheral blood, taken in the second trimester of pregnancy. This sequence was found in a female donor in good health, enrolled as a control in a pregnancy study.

CDR3 in DNA: TGTGCCAGCAGTCTGACAGGGAGAGATCAGCCCCAGCATTTT. It translates to CASSLTGRDQPQHF. V usage is TRBV2 and J usage is TRBJ1-5; 7 nucleotides align to TRBD1. CDR1 is SNHLY and CDR2 is FYNNEI in the germline V gene. CDR3 length: 14 residues. Trimming removed 5 bases from V and 5 bases from J; junction bases left unmatched: 6.